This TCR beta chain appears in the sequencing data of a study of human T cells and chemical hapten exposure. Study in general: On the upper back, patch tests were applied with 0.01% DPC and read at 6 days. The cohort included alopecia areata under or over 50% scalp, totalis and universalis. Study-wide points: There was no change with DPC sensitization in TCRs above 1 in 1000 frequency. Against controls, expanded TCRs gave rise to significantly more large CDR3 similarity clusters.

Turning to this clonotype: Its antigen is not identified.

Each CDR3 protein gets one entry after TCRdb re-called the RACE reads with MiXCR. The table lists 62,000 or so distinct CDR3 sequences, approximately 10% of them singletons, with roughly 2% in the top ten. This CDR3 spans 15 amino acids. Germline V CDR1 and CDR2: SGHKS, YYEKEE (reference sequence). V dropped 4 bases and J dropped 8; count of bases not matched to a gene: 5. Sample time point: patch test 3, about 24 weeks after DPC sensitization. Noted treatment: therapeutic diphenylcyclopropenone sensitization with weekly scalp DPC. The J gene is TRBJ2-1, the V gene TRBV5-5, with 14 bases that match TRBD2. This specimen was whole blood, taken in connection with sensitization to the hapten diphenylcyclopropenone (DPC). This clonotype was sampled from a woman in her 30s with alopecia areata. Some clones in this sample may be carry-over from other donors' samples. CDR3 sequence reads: CASSPGLAGVDEQFF. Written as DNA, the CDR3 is TGTGCCAGCAGCCCGGGACTAGCGGGAGTGGATGAGCAGTTCTTC.